This TCR beta chain derives from a study of T cells after somatic rescue of genetic block. Assay: immunoSEQ multiplex PCR; the TCRdb copy retains only in-frame clones and omits some. The sample comprises about 72,000 clones, approximately 90% of which are singletons, and around 2.8% rests with the top ten. Per germline, CDR1 WNHNN and CDR2 SYGVQD (reference sequence). The CDR3 covers 18 residues. J was trimmed by 5 bases and V by 3 bases; bases with no gene match: 18. The rearrangement joins TRBV10-1 to TRBJ2-5; the match to TRBD1 covers 7 bases. This TCR was sampled from a man younger than 45. Sequencing used peripheral blood mononuclear cells (PBMCs). This CDR3 reads CASSDHRLRGRVPETQYF. CDR3 nucleotides: TGCGCCAGCAGTGACCATCGCTTGAGGGGGCGGGTACCGGAGACCCAGTACTTC.